The source of this TCR beta chain is a study of T cell repertoires in cytomegalovirus infection. General observations from the study: Public TCR beta family frequency separated CMV-and-HLA carriers, including in an independent cohort. The response measured ex vivo was dominated by TCR beta clonotypes (HLA-C-restricted and CMV-specific).

The CDR3 contains 13 residues. The V end lost 2 bases, the J end lost 8 bases, and 7 bases lay between the germline ends. From germline, CDR1 is MGHRA and CDR2 YSYEKL. Using its own MiXCR run on the reads, TCRdb lists one record per CDR3 protein. This table has about 770,000 distinct CDR3 sequences, just under 30% appearing once. This clonotype has more than one count but fewer than ten. Its target is unknown. The source of this sequence is a human donor in good health (CMV status not recorded). Some clones in this sample may be carry-over from other donors' samples. The rearrangement uses TRBV4-1 and TRBJ1-6; no firm D call. This specimen was cultured CD8+ T cells from PBMCs, taken from culture after CMV antigen stimulation. The CDR3 sequence: CASSQQLDSPLHF. The CDR3 region has the DNA TGCGCCAGCAGCCAACAGTTAGATTCACCCCTCCACTTT.